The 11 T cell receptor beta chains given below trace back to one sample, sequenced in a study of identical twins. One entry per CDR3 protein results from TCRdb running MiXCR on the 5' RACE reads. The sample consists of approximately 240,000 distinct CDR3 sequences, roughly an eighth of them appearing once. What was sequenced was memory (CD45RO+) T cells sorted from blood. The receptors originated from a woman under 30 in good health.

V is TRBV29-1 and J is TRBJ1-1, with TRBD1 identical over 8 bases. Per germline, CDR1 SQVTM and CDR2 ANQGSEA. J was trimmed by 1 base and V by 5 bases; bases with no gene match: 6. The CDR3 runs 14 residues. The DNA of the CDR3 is TGCAGCGTTTCCCAGGGGGCTGGGAACACTGAAGCTTTCTTT. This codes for CSVSQGAGNTEAFF.

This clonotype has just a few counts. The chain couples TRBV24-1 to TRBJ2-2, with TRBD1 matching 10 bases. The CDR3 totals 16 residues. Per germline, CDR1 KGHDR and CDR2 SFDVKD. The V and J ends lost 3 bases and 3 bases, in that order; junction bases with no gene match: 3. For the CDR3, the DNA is TGTGCCACCAGTGATCCGGACAGGGGGGACACCGGGGAGCTGTTTTTT. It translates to CATSDPDRGDTGELFF.

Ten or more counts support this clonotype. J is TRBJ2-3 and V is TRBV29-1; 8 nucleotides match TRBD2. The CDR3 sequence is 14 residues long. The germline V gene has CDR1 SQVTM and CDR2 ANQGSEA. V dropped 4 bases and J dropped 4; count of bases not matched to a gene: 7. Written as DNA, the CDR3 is TGCAGCGTTGCCCCCAGCGGGGGTCCAGATACGCAGTATTTT. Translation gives CSVAPSGGPDTQYF.

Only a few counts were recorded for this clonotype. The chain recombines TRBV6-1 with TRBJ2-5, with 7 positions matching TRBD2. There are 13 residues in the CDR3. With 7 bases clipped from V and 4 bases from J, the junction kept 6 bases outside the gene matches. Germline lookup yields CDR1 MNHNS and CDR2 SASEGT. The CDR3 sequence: CASTRAGVETQYF. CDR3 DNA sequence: TGTGCCAGCACCAGGGCGGGGGTAGAGACCCAGTACTTC.

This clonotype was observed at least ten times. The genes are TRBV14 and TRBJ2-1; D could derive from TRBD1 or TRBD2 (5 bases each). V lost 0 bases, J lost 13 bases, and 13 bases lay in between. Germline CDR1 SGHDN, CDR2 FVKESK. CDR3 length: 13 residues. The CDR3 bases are TGTGCCAGCAGCCAAGATGTGAGGGGAAATCAGTTCTTC. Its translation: CASSQDVRGNQFF.

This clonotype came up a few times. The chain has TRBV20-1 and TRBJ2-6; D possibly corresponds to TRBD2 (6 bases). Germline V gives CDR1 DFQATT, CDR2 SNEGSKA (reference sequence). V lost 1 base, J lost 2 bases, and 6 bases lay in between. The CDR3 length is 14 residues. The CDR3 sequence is CSARAGAGANVLTF. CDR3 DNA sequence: TGCAGTGCTAGAGCGGGGGCTGGGGCCAACGTCCTGACTTTC.

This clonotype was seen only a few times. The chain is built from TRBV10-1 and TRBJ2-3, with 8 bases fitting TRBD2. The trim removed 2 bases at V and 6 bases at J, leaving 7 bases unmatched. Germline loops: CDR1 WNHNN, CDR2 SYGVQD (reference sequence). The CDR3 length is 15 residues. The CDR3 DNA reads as TGCGCCAGCAGTGAGGGTAGCGGGATCGGGGATACGCAGTATTTT. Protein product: CASSEGSGIGDTQYF.

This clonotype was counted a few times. As DNA, the CDR3 is TGTGCCAGCAGTCCGCGGGGGGGAGGCACTGAAGCTTTCTTT. Its protein product is CASSPRGGGTEAFF. The chain employs TRBV12-3 or TRBV12-4 and TRBJ1-1; possible D gene TRBD1, 5 bases. Trimming pared 5 bases from V and 4 bases from J, leaving 14 bases between. This CDR3 has 14 amino acids.

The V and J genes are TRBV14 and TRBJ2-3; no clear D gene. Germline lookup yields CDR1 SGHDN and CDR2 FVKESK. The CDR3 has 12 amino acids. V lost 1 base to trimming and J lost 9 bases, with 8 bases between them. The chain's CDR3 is CASSQVGYTQYF. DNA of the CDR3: TGTGCCAGCAGCCAAGTAGGGTACACGCAGTATTTT.

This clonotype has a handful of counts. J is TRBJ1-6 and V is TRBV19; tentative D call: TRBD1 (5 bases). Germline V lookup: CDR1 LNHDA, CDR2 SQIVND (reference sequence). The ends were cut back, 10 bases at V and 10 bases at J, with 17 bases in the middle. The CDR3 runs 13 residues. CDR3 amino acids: CATRNTGNSPLHF. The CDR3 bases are TGTGCCACCAGGAATACAGGAAACTCACCCCTCCACTTT. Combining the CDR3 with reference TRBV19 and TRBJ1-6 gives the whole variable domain DGGITQSPKYLFRKEGQNVTLSCEQNLNHDAMYWYRQDPGQGLRLIYYSQIVNDFQKGDIAEGYSVSREKKESFPLTVTSAQKNPTAFYLCATRNTGNSPLHFGNGTRLTVT.

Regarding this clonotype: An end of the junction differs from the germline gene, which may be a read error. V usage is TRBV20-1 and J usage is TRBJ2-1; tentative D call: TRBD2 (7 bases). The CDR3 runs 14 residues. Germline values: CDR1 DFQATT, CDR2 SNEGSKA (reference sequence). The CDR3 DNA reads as TGCAGTGCTATGTCGCGGGGGCCCTACAGTGAGCAGTTCTTC. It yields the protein CSAMSRGPYSEQFF.